This T cell receptor beta chain appears in the sequencing data of a study of cytomegalovirus exposure and HLA in healthy donors. V gave up 3 bases and J gave up 0 bases; unmatched junction bases: 6. Germline V gene lookup returns CDR1 MNHNS and CDR2 SASEGT. This CDR3 has 17 amino acids. The PCR contained 60 Vbeta and 13 Jbeta primers. Sequencing was performed with immunoSEQ multiplex PCR; in TCRdb, only in-frame clones are kept and a portion is missing. This specimen shows 30,000 to 35,000 clones; the ten leading clones hold approximately 4%. The chain joins TRBV6-1 to TRBJ1-1; 11 bases map to TRBD1. The sequenced sample consisted of PBMCs. This TCR derives from a man in his forties in good health and CMV-seronegative. CDR3 bases: TGTGCCAGCAGTGACGGACAGGGGGCGACCTTGAACACTGAAGCTTTCTTT. Encoded protein: CASSDGQGATLNTEAFF.